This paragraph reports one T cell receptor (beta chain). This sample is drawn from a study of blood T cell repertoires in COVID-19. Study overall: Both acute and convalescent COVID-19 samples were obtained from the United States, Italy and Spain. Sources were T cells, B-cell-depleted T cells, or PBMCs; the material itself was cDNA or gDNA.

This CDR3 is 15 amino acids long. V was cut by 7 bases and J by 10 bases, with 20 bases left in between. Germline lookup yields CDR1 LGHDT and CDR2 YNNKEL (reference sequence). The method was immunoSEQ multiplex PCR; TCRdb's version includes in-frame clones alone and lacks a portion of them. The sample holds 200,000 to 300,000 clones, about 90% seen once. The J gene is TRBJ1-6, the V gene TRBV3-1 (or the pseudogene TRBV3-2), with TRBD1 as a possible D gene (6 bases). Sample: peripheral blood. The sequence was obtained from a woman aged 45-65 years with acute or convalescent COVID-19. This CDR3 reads CASTVQGGGGSPLHF. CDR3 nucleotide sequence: TGTGCCAGCACCGTACAGGGTGGCGGGGGGTCACCCCTCCACTTT.